This is a list of T cell receptor beta chains from one sample in a study of cytomegalovirus exposure and HLA in healthy donors. Assay: immunoSEQ multiplex PCR; the TCRdb copy retains only in-frame clones and omits some. This table holds 100,000 to 150,000 clones. Source material: PBMCs. These receptors were collected from a woman aged 40 to 50 in good health and CMV-seropositive. CDR3s include the opening cysteine and the closing phenylalanine or tryptophan. Fields, in order: V gene, J gene, D gene, CDR3 DNA, CDR3 protein. A D gene is named only where the DNA matches it firmly.

v_call: TRBV7-3
j_call: TRBJ2-1
d_call: TRBD1
cdr3_nt: TGTGCCAGCAGCTTAAGAGGTGGGCAGGGGGCTTCCTACAATGAGCAGTTCTTC
cdr3_aa: CASSLRGGQGASYNEQFF

v_call: TRBV19
j_call: TRBJ2-7
d_call: .
cdr3_nt: TGTGCCAGTACCGCTTCGCCGGACACCTCCTACGAGCAGTACTTC
cdr3_aa: CASTASPDTSYEQYF

v_call: TRBV5-1
j_call: TRBJ2-7
d_call: .
cdr3_nt: TGCGCCAGCAGCTTGGGAGACAATCGCGAGCAGTACTTC
cdr3_aa: CASSLGDNREQYF

v_call: TRBV5-5
j_call: TRBJ2-2
d_call: .
cdr3_nt: TGTGCCAGCAGCTTATACGGGAACACCGGGGAGCTGTTTTTT
cdr3_aa: CASSLYGNTGELFF

v_call: TRBV10-1
j_call: TRBJ2-7
d_call: .
cdr3_nt: TGCGCCAGCAGTGAGGGTCCCTTGAGCCCCTACGAGCAGTACTTC
cdr3_aa: CASSEGPLSPYEQYF

v_call: TRBV11-2
j_call: TRBJ2-7
d_call: TRBD2
cdr3_nt: TGTGCCAGCCGGCCGCATAGCGGGAGGGCGGGAAACGAGCAGTACTTC
cdr3_aa: CASRPHSGRAGNEQYF

v_call: TRBV5-1
j_call: TRBJ2-1
d_call: TRBD2
cdr3_nt: TGCGCCAGCAGCTTGGAGGTGGTAGCGGGGTACAATGAGCAGTTCTTC
cdr3_aa: CASSLEVVAGYNEQFF

v_call: TRBV7-3
j_call: TRBJ1-6
d_call: .
cdr3_nt: TGTGCCAGCAGCTTAGTGGGCCAGGGTAATTCACCCCTCCACTTT
cdr3_aa: CASSLVGQGNSPLHF

v_call: TRBV10-3
j_call: TRBJ2-7
d_call: .
cdr3_nt: TGTGCCATCAGTGTGAGAGACTACGAGCAGTACTTC
cdr3_aa: CAISVRDYEQYF

v_call: TRBV5-1
j_call: TRBJ1-2
d_call: TRBD1
cdr3_nt: TGCGCCAGCACCGACAGGGGAAACTATGGCTACACCTTC
cdr3_aa: CASTDRGNYGYTF

v_call: TRBV9
j_call: TRBJ2-3
d_call: .
cdr3_nt: TGTGCCAGCAGCGTAGGAGAGGATACGCAGTATTTT
cdr3_aa: CASSVGEDTQYF

v_call: TRBV27
j_call: TRBJ2-1
d_call: TRBD2
cdr3_nt: TGTGCCAGCAGGACTAGCGGGAGCAATGAGCAGTTCTTC
cdr3_aa: CASRTSGSNEQFF

v_call: TRBV30
j_call: TRBJ1-2
d_call: .
cdr3_nt: TGTGCCTGGAGTGTACAGGGTTTGGGCTACACCTTC
cdr3_aa: CAWSVQGLGYTF

v_call: TRBV10-3
j_call: TRBJ1-4
d_call: TRBD1
cdr3_nt: TGTGCGTCCTCCCCGGGACAGGGTAATGAAAAACTGTTTTTT
cdr3_aa: CASSPGQGNEKLFF

v_call: TRBV18
j_call: TRBJ2-2
d_call: .
cdr3_nt: TGTGCCAGCTCACGTCTAGAAGGTGCTTCCACCGGGGAGCTGTTTTTT
cdr3_aa: CASSRLEGASTGELFF

v_call: TRBV16
j_call: TRBJ1-1
d_call: TRBD1
cdr3_nt: TGTGCCAGCAGCCGGACCCGGGACAGGAACACTGAAGCTTTCTTT
cdr3_aa: CASSRTRDRNTEAFF

v_call: TRBV30
j_call: TRBJ2-3
d_call: TRBD2
cdr3_nt: TGTGCCTGGGTAGCGGGTACAGATACGCAGTATTTT
cdr3_aa: CAWVAGTDTQYF

v_call: TRBV7-9
j_call: TRBJ2-7
d_call: TRBD2
cdr3_nt: TGTGCCAGCAGCTTTGGCCTAGCGGTCCTGGGAGAGCAGTACTTC
cdr3_aa: CASSFGLAVLGEQYF

v_call: TRBV6-6
j_call: TRBJ1-5
d_call: TRBD1
cdr3_nt: TGTGCCAGCAGTTTTACAGGGGGCCGTAATCAGCCCCAGCATTTT
cdr3_aa: CASSFTGGRNQPQHF

v_call: TRBV14
j_call: TRBJ2-1
d_call: TRBD2
cdr3_nt: TGTGCCAGCAGCCAAGACTATAGGACTAGCCGGAATGAGCAGTTCTTC
cdr3_aa: CASSQDYRTSRNEQFF

v_call: TRBV5-1
j_call: TRBJ2-3
d_call: TRBD2
cdr3_nt: TGCGCCAGCAGCGGGCTAGCGGGAAACACAGATACGCAGTATTTT
cdr3_aa: CASSGLAGNTDTQYF

v_call: TRBV9
j_call: TRBJ2-3
d_call: TRBD1
cdr3_nt: TGTGCCAGCAGCGCCCACAGGGGGCGCGTGGGAGATACGCAGTATTTT
cdr3_aa: CASSAHRGRVGDTQYF

v_call: TRBV7-9
j_call: TRBJ1-1
d_call: .
cdr3_nt: TGTGCCAGCAGCTTATGGGCCACTGAAGCTTTCTTT
cdr3_aa: CASSLWATEAFF

v_call: TRBV6-5
j_call: TRBJ2-3
d_call: .
cdr3_nt: TGTGCCAGCAGTTTATTACGGGGGAGAAGGGATACGCAGTATTTT
cdr3_aa: CASSLLRGRRDTQYF

v_call: TRBV30
j_call: TRBJ2-5
d_call: TRBD2
cdr3_nt: TGTGCCTGGAGTGGTAGCGGGAGTGATTCAGAGACCCAGTACTTC
cdr3_aa: CAWSGSGSDSETQYF

v_call: TRBV29-1
j_call: TRBJ2-7
d_call: .
cdr3_nt: TGCAGCGTTGCGCGGGGCGGATCCTACGAGCAGTACTTC
cdr3_aa: CSVARGGSYEQYF

v_call: TRBV6-5
j_call: TRBJ2-7
d_call: TRBD2
cdr3_nt: TGTGCCAGCAGTCGATCCGGGAGGGAATCCTACGAGCAGTACTTC
cdr3_aa: CASSRSGRESYEQYF

v_call: TRBV25-1
j_call: TRBJ2-4
d_call: .
cdr3_nt: TGTGCCAGCAGTGGTTCGACTTTAGCCAAAAACATTCAGTACTTC
cdr3_aa: CASSGSTLAKNIQYF

v_call: TRBV9
j_call: TRBJ2-7
d_call: .
cdr3_nt: TGTGCCAGCAGCCCCCGGCCAGGGTCCAACGAGCAGTACTTC
cdr3_aa: CASSPRPGSNEQYF

v_call: TRBV5-1
j_call: TRBJ1-5
d_call: .
cdr3_nt: TGCGCCAGCAGCTTGGCCGGGTATAGCAATCAGCCCCAGCATTTT
cdr3_aa: CASSLAGYSNQPQHF

v_call: TRBV6-5
j_call: TRBJ2-7
d_call: TRBD2
cdr3_nt: TGTGCCAGCAGACGACTAGCGCCTCCCTACGAGCAGTACTTC
cdr3_aa: CASRRLAPPYEQYF